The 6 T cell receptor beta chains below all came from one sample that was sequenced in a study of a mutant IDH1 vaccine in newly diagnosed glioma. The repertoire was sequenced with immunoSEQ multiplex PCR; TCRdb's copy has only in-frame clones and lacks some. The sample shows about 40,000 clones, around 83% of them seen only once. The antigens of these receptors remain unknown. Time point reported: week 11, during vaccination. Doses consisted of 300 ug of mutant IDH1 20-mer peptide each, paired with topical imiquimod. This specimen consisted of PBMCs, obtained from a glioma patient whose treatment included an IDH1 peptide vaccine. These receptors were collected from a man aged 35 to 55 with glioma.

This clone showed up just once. The CDR3 spells CARGEASGRREQFF. DNA of the CDR3: TGTGCCAGGGGAGAAGCTAGCGGGAGAAGGGAGCAGTTCTTC. This rearrangement joins TRBV5-8 to TRBJ2-1; 10 positions agree with TRBD2. From germline, CDR1 is SGHTS and CDR2 YDEGEE. CDR3 length: 14 residues. V was pared by 8 bases and J by 10 bases, with 12 bases of the junction left unmatched.

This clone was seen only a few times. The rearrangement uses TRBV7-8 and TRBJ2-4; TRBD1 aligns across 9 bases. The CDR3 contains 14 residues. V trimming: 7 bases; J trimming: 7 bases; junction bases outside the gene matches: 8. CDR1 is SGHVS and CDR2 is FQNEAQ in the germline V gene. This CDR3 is CASNQGQGGNIQYF. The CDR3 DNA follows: TGTGCCAGCAACCAGGGACAGGGTGGCAACATTCAGTACTTC.

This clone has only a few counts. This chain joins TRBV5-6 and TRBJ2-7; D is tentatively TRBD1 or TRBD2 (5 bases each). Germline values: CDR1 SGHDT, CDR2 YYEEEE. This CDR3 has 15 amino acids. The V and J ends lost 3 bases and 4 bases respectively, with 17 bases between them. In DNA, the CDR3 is TGTGCCAGCAGCTGGACCGGGACCGCTTTATACGAGCAGTACTTC. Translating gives CASSWTGTALYEQYF.

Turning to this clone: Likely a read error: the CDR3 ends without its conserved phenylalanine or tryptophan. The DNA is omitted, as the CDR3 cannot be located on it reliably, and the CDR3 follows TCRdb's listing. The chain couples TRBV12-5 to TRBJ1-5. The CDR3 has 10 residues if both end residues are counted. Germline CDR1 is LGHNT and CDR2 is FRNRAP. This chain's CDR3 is CASGLSPPLI.

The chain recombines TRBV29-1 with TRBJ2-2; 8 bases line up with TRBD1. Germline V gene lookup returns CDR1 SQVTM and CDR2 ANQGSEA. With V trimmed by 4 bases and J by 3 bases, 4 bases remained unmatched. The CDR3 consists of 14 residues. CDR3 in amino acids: CSVAGQAYTGELFF. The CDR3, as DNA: TGCAGCGTTGCGGGACAGGCCTACACCGGGGAGCTGTTTTTT.

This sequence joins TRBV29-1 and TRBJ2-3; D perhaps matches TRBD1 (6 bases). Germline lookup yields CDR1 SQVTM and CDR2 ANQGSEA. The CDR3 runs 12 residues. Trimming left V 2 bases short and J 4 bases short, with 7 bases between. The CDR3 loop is CSVERQADTQYF. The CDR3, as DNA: TGCAGCGTTGAAAGACAGGCAGATACGCAGTATTTT.